The rows below give T cell receptor beta chains drawn from one sample of a study of blood T cell repertoires in COVID-19. Libraries were prepared by immunoSEQ multiplex PCR; TCRdb keeps only in-frame clonotypes and omits some of them. Among around 72,000 clones, approximately 88% were seen once, and the ten largest hold over 6%. The sequencing input was peripheral blood. The receptors stem from a woman between 65 and 79 years old with acute or convalescent COVID-19. CDR3s include the opening cysteine and the closing phenylalanine or tryptophan. The D gene is left open where the match is weak. Clone size, where shown, is once, few, many, or a class for clones that have expanded.

CDR3aa	CDR3nt	j_gene	abundance	v_gene	d_gene
CASSLGTGGAYGYTF	TGTGCCAGCAGTTTGGGGACAGGGGGCGCCTATGGCTACACCTTC	TRBJ1-2	once	TRBV27	TRBD1
CASSPGGWTQYF	TGTGCCAGCAGCCCCGGAGGGTGGACCCAGTACTTC	TRBJ2-5	NA	TRBV14	NA
CASSLVGGNTGELFF	TGTGCCAGCAGCTTAGTAGGGGGGAACACCGGGGAGCTGTTTTTT	TRBJ2-2	NA	TRBV7-6	NA
CASKREGQGGAHGYTF	TGTGCCAGCAAAAGGGAGGGACAGGGGGGCGCCCATGGCTACACCTTC	TRBJ1-2	NA	TRBV2	TRBD1
CASSPRGVTGELFF	TGTGCCAGCTCACCAAGAGGAGTCACCGGGGAGCTGTTTTTT	TRBJ2-2	few	TRBV18	NA
CASSFQGREAYTF	TGTGCCAGCAGTTTCCAAGGACGGGAGGCCTACACCTTC	TRBJ1-2	NA	TRBV27	NA
CASTRGAGGSTDTQYF	TGTGCCAGCACCCGAGGCGCGGGGGGAAGCACAGATACGCAGTATTTT	TRBJ2-3	few	TRBV6-6	TRBD2
CASSPKPGQGSLEQYF	TGTGCCAGCTCACCAAAACCGGGACAGGGATCCCTCGAGCAGTACTTC	TRBJ2-7	NA	TRBV18	TRBD1
CASSLDRTSNEKLFF	TGTGCCAGCAGTCTAGACAGGACCTCTAATGAAAAACTGTTTTTT	TRBJ1-4	NA	TRBV7-9	NA
CASSLRGTGDEKLFF	TGTGCCAGCAGCCTCCGGGGGACAGGGGATGAAAAACTGTTTTTT	TRBJ1-4	NA	TRBV9	TRBD1
CASSLAGGYQPQHF	TGTGCCAGCAGCTTAGCAGGAGGTTATCAGCCCCAGCATTTT	TRBJ1-5	NA	TRBV7-2	NA
CASSDGLSGSPETQYF	TGTGCCAGCAGCGATGGACTAAGCGGGAGTCCAGAGACCCAGTACTTC	TRBJ2-5	NA	TRBV7-9	TRBD2
CASFPRGGWTEAFF	TGTGCCAGTTTTCCCAGGGGCGGTTGGACTGAAGCTTTCTTT	TRBJ1-1	NA	TRBV28	NA
CASSSEPLISGVHYGYTF	TGCGCCAGCAGCTCAGAGCCCTTAATCTCAGGGGTGCACTATGGCTACACCTTC	TRBJ1-2	NA	TRBV5-1	NA
CSPSQGTGELFF	TGCAGTCCTAGTCAGGGAACGGGGGAACTGTTTTTT	TRBJ1-4	NA	TRBV20-1	NA
CASSSNTRTSSPEQYF	TGCGCCAGCAGCTCGAACACAAGGACTAGTTCCCCCGAGCAGTACTTC	TRBJ2-7	few	TRBV5-1	TRBD2
CARGTGNTEAFF	TGTGCCAGAGGGACAGGGAACACTGAAGCTTTCTTT	TRBJ1-1	few	TRBV2	TRBD1
CASSYLATAHYEAFF	TGTGCCAGCAGTTACTTGGCAACGGCGCACTATGAAGCTTTCTTT	TRBJ1-1	NA	TRBV6-6	NA
CASSRGGANQPQHF	TGTGCCAGCTCACGAGGGGGGGCCAATCAGCCCCAGCATTTT	TRBJ1-5	NA	TRBV18	NA
CASSQESGLSYEQYF	TGTGCCAGCAGCCAAGAATCGGGTCTCTCCTACGAGCAGTACTTC	TRBJ2-7	few	TRBV4-2	NA
CAWGQGLSNTIYF	TGTGCCTGGGGACAGGGCCTTTCTAACACCATATATTTT	TRBJ1-3	NA	TRBV30	TRBD1
CASSLAGTPNTEAFF	TGTGCCAGCAGTTTGGCCGGGACTCCGAACACTGAAGCTTTCTTT	TRBJ1-1	NA	TRBV28	NA
CASSPGGRGATGELFF	TGTGCCAGCAGCCCTGGGGGTCGCGGGGCTACCGGGGAGCTGTTTTTT	TRBJ2-2	NA	TRBV6-2/TRBV6-3	NA
CASSEQGILLSEKLFF	TGTGCCAGCAGTGAGCAGGGTATCCTTCTTAGTGAAAAACTGTTTTTT	TRBJ1-4	once	TRBV2	NA
CASSNPMTGGNEKLFF	TGTGCCAGCAGTAATCCTATGACAGGGGGGAATGAAAAACTGTTTTTT	TRBJ1-4	NA	TRBV6-6	TRBD1